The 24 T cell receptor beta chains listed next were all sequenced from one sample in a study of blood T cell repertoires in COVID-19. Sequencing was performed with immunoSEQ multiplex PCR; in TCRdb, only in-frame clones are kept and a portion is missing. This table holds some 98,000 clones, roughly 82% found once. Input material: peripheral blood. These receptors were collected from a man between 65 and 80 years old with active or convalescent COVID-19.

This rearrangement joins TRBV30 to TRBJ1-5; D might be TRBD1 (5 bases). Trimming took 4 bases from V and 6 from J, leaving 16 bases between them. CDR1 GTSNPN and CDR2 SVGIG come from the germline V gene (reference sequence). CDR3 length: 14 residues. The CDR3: CAWTRGRGGQPQHF. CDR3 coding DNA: TGTGCCTGGACCCGAGGTAGGGGCGGTCAGCCCCAGCATTTT. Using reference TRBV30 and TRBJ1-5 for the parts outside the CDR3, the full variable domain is SQTIHQWPATLVQPVGSPLSLECTVEGTSNPNLYWYRQAAGRGLQLLFYSVGIGQISSEVPQNLSASRPQDRQFILSSKKLLLSDSGFYLCAWTRGRGGQPQHFGDGTRLSIL.

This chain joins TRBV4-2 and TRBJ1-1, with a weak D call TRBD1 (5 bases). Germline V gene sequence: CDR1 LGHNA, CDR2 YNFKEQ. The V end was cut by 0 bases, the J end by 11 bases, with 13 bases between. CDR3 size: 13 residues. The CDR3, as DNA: TGTGCCAGCAGCCAAGATATGCGGGGGTTGGCTTTCTTT. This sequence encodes CASSQDMRGLAFF.

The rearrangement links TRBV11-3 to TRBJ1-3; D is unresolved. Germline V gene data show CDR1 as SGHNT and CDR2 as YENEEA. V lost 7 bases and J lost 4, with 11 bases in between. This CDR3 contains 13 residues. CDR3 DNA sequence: TGTGCCAGCACCACCTCGGGGGGAAACACCATATATTTT. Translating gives CASTTSGGNTIYF.

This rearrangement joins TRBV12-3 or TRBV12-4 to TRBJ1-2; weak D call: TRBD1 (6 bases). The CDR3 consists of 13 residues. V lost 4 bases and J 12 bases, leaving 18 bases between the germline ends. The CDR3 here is CASSYQSLGANTF. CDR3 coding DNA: TGTGCCAGCAGTTATCAATCTTTGGGGGCTAACACCTTC.

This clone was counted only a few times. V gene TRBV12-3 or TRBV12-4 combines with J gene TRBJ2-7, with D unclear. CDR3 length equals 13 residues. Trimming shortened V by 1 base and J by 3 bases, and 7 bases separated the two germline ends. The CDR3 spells CASSLGRGYEQYF. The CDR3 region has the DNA TGTGCCAGCAGTTTAGGGCGCGGCTACGAGCAGTACTTC.

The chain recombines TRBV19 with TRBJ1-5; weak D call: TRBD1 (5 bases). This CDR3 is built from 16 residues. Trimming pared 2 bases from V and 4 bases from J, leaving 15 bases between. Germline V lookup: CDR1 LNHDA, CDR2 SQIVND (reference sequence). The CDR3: CASSILKSGRNQPQHF. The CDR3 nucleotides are TGTGCCAGTAGTATATTAAAATCAGGGCGGAATCAGCCCCAGCATTTT.

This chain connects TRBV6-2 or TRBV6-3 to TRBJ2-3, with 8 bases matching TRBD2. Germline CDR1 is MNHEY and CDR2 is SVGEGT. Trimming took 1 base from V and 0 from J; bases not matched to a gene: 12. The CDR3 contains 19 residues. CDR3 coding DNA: TGTGCCAGCAGTTACTTCCCTTTTGCCCCTAGCGGGAGCACAGATACGCAGTATTTT. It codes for CASSYFPFAPSGSTDTQYF.

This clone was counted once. This chain's CDR3 is CASSRSGQSLETQYF. CDR3 DNA sequence: TGCGCCAGCAGCCGCTCCGGACAGTCTCTGGAGACCCAGTACTTC. This chain uses TRBV4-1 with TRBJ2-5, with TRBD1 as a possible D gene (6 bases). Germline assignment: CDR1 MGHRA and CDR2 YSYEKL. The V end lost 4 bases, the J end lost 5 bases, and 17 bases lay between the germline ends. This CDR3 is 15 amino acids long.

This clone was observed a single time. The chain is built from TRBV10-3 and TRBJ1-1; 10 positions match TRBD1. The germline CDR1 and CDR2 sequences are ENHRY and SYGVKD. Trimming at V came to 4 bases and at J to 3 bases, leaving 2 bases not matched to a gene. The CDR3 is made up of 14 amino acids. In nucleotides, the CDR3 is TGTGCCATCAGTGTTGGGACAGGGGACACTGAAGCTTTCTTT. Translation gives CAISVGTGDTEAFF.

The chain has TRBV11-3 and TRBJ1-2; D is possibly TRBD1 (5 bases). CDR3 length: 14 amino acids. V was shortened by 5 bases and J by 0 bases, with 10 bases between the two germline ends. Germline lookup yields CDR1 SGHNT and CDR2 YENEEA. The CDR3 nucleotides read TGTGCCAGCAGCCTCCAGGGTGCTAACTATGGCTACACCTTC. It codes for CASSLQGANYGYTF.

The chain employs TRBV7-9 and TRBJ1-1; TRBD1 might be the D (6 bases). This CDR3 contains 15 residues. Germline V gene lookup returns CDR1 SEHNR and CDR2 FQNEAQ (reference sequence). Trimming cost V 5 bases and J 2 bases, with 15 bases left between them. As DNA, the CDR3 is TGTGCCAGCAGCACTCCGGGACACCAAAACACTGAAGCTTTCTTT. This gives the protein CASSTPGHQNTEAFF.

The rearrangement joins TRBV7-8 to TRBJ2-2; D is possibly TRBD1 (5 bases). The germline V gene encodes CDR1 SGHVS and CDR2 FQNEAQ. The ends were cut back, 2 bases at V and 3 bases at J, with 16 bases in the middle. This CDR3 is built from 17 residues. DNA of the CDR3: TGTGCCAGCAGCTTATTGGTTACCAGGGAATACACCGGGGAGCTGTTTTTT. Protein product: CASSLLVTREYTGELFF.

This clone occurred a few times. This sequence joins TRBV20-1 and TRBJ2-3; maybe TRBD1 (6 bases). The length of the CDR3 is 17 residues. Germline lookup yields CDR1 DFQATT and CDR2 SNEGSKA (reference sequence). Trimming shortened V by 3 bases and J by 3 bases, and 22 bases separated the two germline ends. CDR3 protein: CSASRTDNRAKTDTQYF. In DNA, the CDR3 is TGCAGTGCTAGTCGCACTGACAACAGGGCGAAGACAGATACGCAGTATTTT.

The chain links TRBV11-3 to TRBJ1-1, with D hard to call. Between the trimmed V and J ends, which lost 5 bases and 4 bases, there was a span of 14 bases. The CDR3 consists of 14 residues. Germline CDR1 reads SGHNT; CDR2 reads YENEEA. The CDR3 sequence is CASSIRRLGTEAFF. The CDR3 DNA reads TGTGCCAGCAGCATCCGGCGGCTGGGCACTGAAGCTTTCTTT.

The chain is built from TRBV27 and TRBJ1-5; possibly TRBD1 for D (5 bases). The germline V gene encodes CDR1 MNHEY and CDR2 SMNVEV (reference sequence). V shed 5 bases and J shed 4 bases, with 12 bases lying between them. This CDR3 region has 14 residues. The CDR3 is CASSRAGRNQPQHF. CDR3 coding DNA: TGTGCCAGCAGTCGGGCAGGGCGAAATCAGCCCCAGCATTTT.

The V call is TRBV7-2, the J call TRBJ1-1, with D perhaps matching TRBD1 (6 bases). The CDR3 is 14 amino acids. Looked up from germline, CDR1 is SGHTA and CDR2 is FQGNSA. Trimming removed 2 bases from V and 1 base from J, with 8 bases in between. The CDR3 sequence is CASSLQGGNTEAFF. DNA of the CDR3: TGTGCCAGCAGCTTACAAGGGGGGAACACTGAAGCTTTCTTT.

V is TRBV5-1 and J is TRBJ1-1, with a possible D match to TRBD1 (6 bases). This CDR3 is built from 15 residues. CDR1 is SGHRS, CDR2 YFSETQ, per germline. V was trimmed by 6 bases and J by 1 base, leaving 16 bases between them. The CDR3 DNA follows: TGCGCCAGCACCCCGATGGGGGCAGGGAACACTGAAGCTTTCTTT. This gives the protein CASTPMGAGNTEAFF.

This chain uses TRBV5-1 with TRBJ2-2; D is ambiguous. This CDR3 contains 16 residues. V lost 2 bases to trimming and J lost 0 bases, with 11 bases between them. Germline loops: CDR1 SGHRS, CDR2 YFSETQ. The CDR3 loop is CASSFDGAANTGELFF. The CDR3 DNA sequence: TGCGCCAGCAGCTTCGACGGTGCGGCGAACACCGGGGAGCTGTTTTTT.

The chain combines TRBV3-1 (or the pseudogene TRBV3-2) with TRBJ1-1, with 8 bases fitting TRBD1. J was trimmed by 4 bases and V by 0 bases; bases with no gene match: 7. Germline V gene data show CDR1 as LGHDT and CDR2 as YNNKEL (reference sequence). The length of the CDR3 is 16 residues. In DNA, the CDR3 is TGTGCCAGCAGCCAAGATTTCGGGACAGGCCGCACTGAAGCTTTCTTT. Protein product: CASSQDFGTGRTEAFF.

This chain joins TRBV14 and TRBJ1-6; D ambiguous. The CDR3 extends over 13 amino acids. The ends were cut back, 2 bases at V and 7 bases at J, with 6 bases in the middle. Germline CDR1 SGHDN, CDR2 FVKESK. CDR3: CASSQFVNSPLHF. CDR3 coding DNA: TGTGCCAGCAGCCAATTCGTCAATTCACCCCTCCACTTT.

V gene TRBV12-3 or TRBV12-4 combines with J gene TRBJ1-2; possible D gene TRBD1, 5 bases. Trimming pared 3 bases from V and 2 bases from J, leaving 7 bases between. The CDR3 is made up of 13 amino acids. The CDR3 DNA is TGTGCCAGCAGTTTTGACAGAAACTATGGCTACACCTTC. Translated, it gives CASSFDRNYGYTF.

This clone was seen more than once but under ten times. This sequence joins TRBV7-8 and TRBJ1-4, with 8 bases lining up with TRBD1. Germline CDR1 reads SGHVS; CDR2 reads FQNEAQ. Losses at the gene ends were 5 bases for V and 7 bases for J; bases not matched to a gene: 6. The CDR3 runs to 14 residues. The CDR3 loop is CASSRDRGTEKLFF. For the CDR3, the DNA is TGTGCCAGCAGCCGCGACAGGGGAACTGAAAAACTGTTTTTT.

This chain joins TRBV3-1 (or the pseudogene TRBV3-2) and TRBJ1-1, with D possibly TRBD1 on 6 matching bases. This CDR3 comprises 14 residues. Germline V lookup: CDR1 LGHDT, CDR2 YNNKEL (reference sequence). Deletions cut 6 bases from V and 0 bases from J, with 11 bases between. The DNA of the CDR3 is TGTGCCAGCAGTCGGGACACCATGAACACTGAAGCTTTCTTT. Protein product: CASSRDTMNTEAFF.

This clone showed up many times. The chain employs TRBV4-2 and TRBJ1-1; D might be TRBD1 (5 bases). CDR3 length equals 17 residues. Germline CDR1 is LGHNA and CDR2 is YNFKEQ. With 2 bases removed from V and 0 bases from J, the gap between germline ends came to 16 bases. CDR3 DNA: TGTGCCAGCAGCCAACCCACCACATGGGGCCTGAACACTGAAGCTTTCTTT. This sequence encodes CASSQPTTWGLNTEAFF.